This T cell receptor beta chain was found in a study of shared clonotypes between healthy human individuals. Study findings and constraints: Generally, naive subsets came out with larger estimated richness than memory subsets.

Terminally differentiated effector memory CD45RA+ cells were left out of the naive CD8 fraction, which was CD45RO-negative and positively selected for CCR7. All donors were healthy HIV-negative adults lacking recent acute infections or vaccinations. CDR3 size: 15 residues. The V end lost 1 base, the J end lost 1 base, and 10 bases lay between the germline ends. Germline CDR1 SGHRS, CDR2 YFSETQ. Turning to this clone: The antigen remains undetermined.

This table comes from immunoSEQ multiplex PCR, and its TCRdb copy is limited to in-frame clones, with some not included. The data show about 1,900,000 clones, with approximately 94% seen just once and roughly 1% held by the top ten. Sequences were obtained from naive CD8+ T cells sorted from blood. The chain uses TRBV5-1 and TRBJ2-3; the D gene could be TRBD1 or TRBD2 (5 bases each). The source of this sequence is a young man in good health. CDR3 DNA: TGCGCCAGCAGCTTGTCGGTGGGGGGCACAGATACGCAGTATTTT. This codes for CASSLSVGGTDTQYF.